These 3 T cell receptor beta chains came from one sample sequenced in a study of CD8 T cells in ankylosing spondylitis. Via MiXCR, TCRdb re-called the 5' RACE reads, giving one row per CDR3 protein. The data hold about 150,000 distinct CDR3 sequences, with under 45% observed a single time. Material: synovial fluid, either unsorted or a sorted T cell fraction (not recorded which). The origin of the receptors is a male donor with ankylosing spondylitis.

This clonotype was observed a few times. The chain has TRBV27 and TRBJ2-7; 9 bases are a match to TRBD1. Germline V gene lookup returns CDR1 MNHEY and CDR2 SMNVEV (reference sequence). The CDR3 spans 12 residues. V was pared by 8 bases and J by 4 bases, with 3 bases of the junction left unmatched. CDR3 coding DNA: TGTGCCAGCTCCGGGACAGGGTACGAGCAGTACTTC. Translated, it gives CASSGTGYEQYF.

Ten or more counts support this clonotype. In DNA form, the CDR3 reads TGCGCCAGCAGCCCAGGGTTGAGGGACACTGAAGCTTTCTTT. It is translated as CASSPGLRDTEAFF. The chain combines TRBV5-1 with TRBJ1-1, with D perhaps TRBD1 (5 bases). The V gene's germline CDR1 is SGHRS and CDR2 YFSETQ. Trimming shortened V by 4 bases and J by 3 bases, and 13 bases separated the two germline ends. The CDR3 extends over 14 amino acids.

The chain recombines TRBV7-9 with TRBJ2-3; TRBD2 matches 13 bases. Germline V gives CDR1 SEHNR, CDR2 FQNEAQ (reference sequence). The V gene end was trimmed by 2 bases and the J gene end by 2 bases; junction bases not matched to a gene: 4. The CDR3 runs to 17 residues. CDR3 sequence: CASSLSGLAGATDTQYF. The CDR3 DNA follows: TGTGCCAGCAGCTTATCCGGACTAGCGGGGGCCACAGATACGCAGTATTTT.